Sequencing of this T cell receptor (beta chain) was carried out in a study of blood T cell repertoires in COVID-19. Study-wide background: Both acute and convalescent COVID-19 samples were obtained from the United States, Italy and Spain. Sources were T cells, B-cell-depleted T cells, or PBMCs; the material itself was cDNA or gDNA.

Looked up from germline, CDR1 is SGHAT and CDR2 is FQNNGV. The CDR3 runs 14 residues. The V segment lost 6 bases and the J segment 6 bases; nucleotides outside the gene matches: 11. Per the original methods: Reference gene primers were amplified, and this amplification served to estimate nucleated cell counts. Assay: immunoSEQ multiplex PCR; the TCRdb copy retains only in-frame clones and omits some. The V and J calls and clone size were taken over from that table, and D and trimming were inferred from the DNA. Among roughly 180,000 clones listed, approximately 79% were seen once. While infection was still active, Seattle patients were enrolled and then followed longitudinally.

The source is a woman aged 55-69 years with COVID-19, enrolled during active disease. The chain has TRBV11-2 and TRBJ2-7; 7 nucleotides agree with TRBD2. Sequenced material: peripheral blood. The CDR3 region is CASRPGGSPPEQYF. The CDR3, as DNA: TGTGCCAGCAGACCGGGGGGATCCCCCCCCGAGCAGTACTTC.